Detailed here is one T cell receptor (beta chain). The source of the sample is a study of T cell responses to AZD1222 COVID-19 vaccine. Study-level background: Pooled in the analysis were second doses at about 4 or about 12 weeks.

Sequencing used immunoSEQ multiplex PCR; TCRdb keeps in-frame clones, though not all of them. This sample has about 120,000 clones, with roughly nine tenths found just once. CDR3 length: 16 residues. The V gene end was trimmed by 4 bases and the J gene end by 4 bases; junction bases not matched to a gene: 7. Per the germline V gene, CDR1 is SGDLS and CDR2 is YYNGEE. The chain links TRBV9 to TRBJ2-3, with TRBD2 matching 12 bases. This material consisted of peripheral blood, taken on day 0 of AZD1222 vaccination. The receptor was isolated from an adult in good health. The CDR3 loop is CASSRRLAGVPDTQYF. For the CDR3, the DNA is TGTGCCAGCAGCAGACGACTAGCGGGAGTACCAGATACGCAGTATTTT.